A single sample is the source of the 18 T cell receptor beta chains below, sequenced in a study of T cell changes during pregnancy in multiple sclerosis. Profiled with immunoSEQ multiplex PCR; TCRdb holds only in-frame clones, not every one. Here the sample spans 30,000 to 40,000 clones, about 92% being singletons. Sequenced here: CD8+ T cells from peripheral blood mononuclear cells, sampled in the third trimester of pregnancy. These receptors were collected from a female donor with multiple sclerosis, enrolled in a pregnancy study.

The gene calls are TRBV19 and TRBJ2-2, with 9 bases identical to TRBD1. Trimming removed 4 bases from V and 5 bases from J; junction bases left unmatched: 5. The CDR3 covers 15 residues. In germline, CDR1 is LNHDA, CDR2 SQIVND (reference sequence). The CDR3 sequence is CASSSRDRDTGELFF. The CDR3 DNA reads TGTGCCAGTAGTAGCCGGGACAGGGATACCGGGGAGCTGTTTTTT.

This clone is a singleton in its sample. The CDR3: CASSPPGRAGGIDYEQYF. The CDR3 nucleotides read TGTGCCAGCTCACCACCGGGGAGGGCGGGGGGGATTGACTACGAGCAGTACTTC. The chain links TRBV18 to TRBJ2-7, with 9 bases lining up with TRBD2. CDR3 length: 18 residues. V dropped 0 bases and J dropped 3; count of bases not matched to a gene: 12. The germline gives CDR1 KGHSH, CDR2 LQKENI.

This chain connects TRBV9 to TRBJ1-2; TRBD1 aligns across 7 bases. There are 16 residues in the CDR3. With V trimmed by 4 bases and J by 0 bases, 9 bases remained unmatched. CDR1 SGDLS and CDR2 YYNGEE come from the germline V gene. The CDR3 protein is CASSPLRDSTNYGYTF. As DNA, the CDR3 is TGTGCCAGCAGCCCTCTTAGGGACAGCACTAACTATGGCTACACCTTC.

The chain combines TRBV11-2 with TRBJ2-2; 13 nucleotides agree with TRBD2. The CDR3 contains 17 residues. Looked up from germline, CDR1 is SGHAT and CDR2 is FQNNGV. Trimming at V came to 5 bases and at J to 1 base, leaving 4 bases not matched to a gene. The CDR3 nucleotides read TGTGCCAGCAGCCGGACTAGCGGGGGCCAGAACACCGGGGAGCTGTTTTTT. Encoded protein: CASSRTSGGQNTGELFF.

The V and J genes are TRBV29-1 and TRBJ1-2; D gene uncertain. The V gene lost 0 bases and the J gene lost 8 bases, with 4 bases spanning the gap. CDR3 length equals 10 residues. Germline assignment: CDR1 SQVTM and CDR2 ANQGSEA. The CDR3 nucleotides are TGCAGCGTTGAAGACAGGGGCTACACCTTC. This translates into CSVEDRGYTF.

The rearrangement uses TRBV7-9 and TRBJ1-1, with TRBD1 matching 9 bases. Per the germline V gene, CDR1 is SEHNR and CDR2 is FQNEAQ (reference sequence). Trimming removed 5 bases from V and 6 bases from J; junction bases left unmatched: 1. The CDR3 consists of 12 residues. CDR3 coding DNA: TGTGCCAGCAGCCGACAGGGGGCTGAAGCTTTCTTT. It encodes CASSRQGAEAFF.

The V gene is TRBV30, the J gene TRBJ2-7, with D perhaps matching TRBD1 (6 bases). The CDR3 loop spans 13 amino acids. In germline, CDR1 is GTSNPN, CDR2 SVGIG (reference sequence). Trimming took off 2 bases at V and 3 bases at J, with 11 bases between the two ends. The CDR3 sequence: CAWSSGDNYEQYF. CDR3 nucleotides: TGTGCCTGGAGTAGTGGGGACAACTACGAGCAGTACTTC.

V is TRBV6-5 and J is TRBJ2-1, with TRBD1 matching over 7 bases. Trimming cost V 4 bases and J 2 bases; bases outside gene matches: 8. The CDR3 has 16 amino acids. Germline-derived CDR1 and CDR2 are MNHEY and SVGAGI. This chain's CDR3 is CASSSRQGFTYNEQFF. CDR3 DNA: TGTGCCAGCAGTTCCCGACAGGGTTTCACCTACAATGAGCAGTTCTTC.

The V call is TRBV7-6, the J call TRBJ1-4, with D possibly being TRBD1 (5 bases). CDR3 size: 15 residues. V shed 1 base and J shed 6 bases, with 12 bases lying between them. Germline CDR1 and CDR2: SGHVS and FNYEAQ. CDR3 in amino acids: CASSLVFGGDEKLFF. The CDR3 nucleotides read TGTGCCAGCAGCTTAGTATTCGGGGGTGATGAAAAACTGTTTTTT.

This clone showed up just once. J is TRBJ2-7 and V is TRBV4-1; D is possibly TRBD2 (6 bases). Trimming took 1 base from V and 4 from J, leaving 14 bases between them. Per the germline V gene, CDR1 is MGHRA and CDR2 is YSYEKL. This CDR3 comprises 15 residues. Here the CDR3 reads CASSQVQGGLYEQYF. The CDR3 nucleotides read TGCGCCAGCAGCCAAGTTCAGGGAGGATTGTACGAGCAGTACTTC.

The V gene is TRBV9, the J gene TRBJ1-4; 7 nucleotides match TRBD1. CDR1 SGDLS and CDR2 YYNGEE come from the germline V gene. Trimming removed 3 bases from V and 2 bases from J; junction bases left unmatched: 4. This CDR3 contains 15 residues. For the CDR3, the DNA is TGTGCCAGCAGCGAAGGGACAGTCACTAATGAAAAACTGTTTTTT. Its translation is CASSEGTVTNEKLFF.

The genes are TRBV30 and TRBJ2-7; D unresolved. The V gene's germline CDR1 is GTSNPN and CDR2 SVGIG (reference sequence). This CDR3 has 11 amino acids. Trimming stripped 2 bases from V and 6 bases from J, with 8 bases between. The CDR3 reads CAWSPGGEQYF. The CDR3 DNA sequence: TGTGCCTGGAGTCCGGGTGGCGAGCAGTACTTC.

V gene TRBV7-9 combines with J gene TRBJ1-4; D not certain. The V gene's germline CDR1 is SEHNR and CDR2 FQNEAQ (reference sequence). The CDR3 sequence is 14 residues long. V was clipped by 5 bases and J by 4 bases, with 11 bases between them. CDR3 bases: TGTGCCAGCAGCCGGAGGGTGGGTAATGAAAAACTGTTTTTT. It codes for CASSRRVGNEKLFF.

The chain has TRBV7-6 and TRBJ2-5, with D possibly matching TRBD1 (6 bases). CDR3 size: 15 residues. Germline lookup yields CDR1 SGHVS and CDR2 FNYEAQ. V lost 2 bases, J lost 3 bases, and 13 bases lay in between. CDR3 sequence (DNA): TGTGCCAGCAGCTTATCCCACAGGGCGAAAGAGACCCAGTACTTC. Amino acid sequence: CASSLSHRAKETQYF.

V gene TRBV6-4 combines with J gene TRBJ1-5; D gene ambiguous. V was pared by 4 bases and J by 7 bases, with 14 bases between. The CDR3 extends over 14 amino acids. Germline CDR1 MRHNA, CDR2 SNTAGT. The CDR3 is CASSALPSVQPQHF. As DNA, the CDR3 is TGTGCCAGCAGTGCCCTTCCCTCTGTCCAGCCCCAGCATTTT.

V and J are TRBV5-5 and TRBJ1-4, with TRBD1 identical over 8 bases. The CDR3 consists of 15 residues. The trim removed 3 bases at V and 8 bases at J, leaving 9 bases unmatched. Looked up from germline, CDR1 is SGHKS and CDR2 is YYEKEE (reference sequence). The CDR3 DNA reads TGTGCCAGCAGCTCCGGACAGGGCGGGGAGGAAAAACTGTTTTTT. Residues: CASSSGQGGEEKLFF.

The J gene is TRBJ1-2, the V gene TRBV7-9; D might be TRBD1 (5 bases). CDR3 length: 12 amino acids. CDR1 is SEHNR and CDR2 is FQNEAQ in the germline V gene (reference sequence). V lost 5 bases and J 4 bases, leaving 8 bases between the germline ends. CDR3 amino acids: CASSPGGYGYTF. For the CDR3, the DNA is TGTGCCAGCAGCCCCGGGGGCTATGGCTACACCTTC.

The V gene is TRBV23-1, the J gene TRBJ2-5, with D perhaps TRBD1 (7 bases). TRBV23-1 belongs to the ORF category, with a function that is uncertain. V was clipped by 9 bases and J by 0 bases, with 26 bases between them. CDR3 length: 18 amino acids. Written as DNA, the CDR3 is TGCGCCAGTAAACAGGGGCGGGACGGATTAGGGTACCAAGAGACCCAGTACTTC. Protein product: CASKQGRDGLGYQETQYF.